The 2 T cell receptor beta chains in this list originate from one sample, sequenced in a study of blood T cell repertoires in COVID-19. The data were produced by immunoSEQ multiplex PCR, yet TCRdb's version contains in-frame clones alone and is incomplete. This sample yields just over 300,000 clones, of which around 86% are seen a single time; approximately 4.1% belongs to the top ten. The sample taken for sequencing was PBMCs or T cells enriched from blood (not recorded which). Receptor source: a man aged 25 to 40 who had recovered from COVID-19.

The CDR3 bases are TGTGCCAGCATGAATAAGGAGGTCATGGGGGAGCTGTTTTTT. Translation gives CASMNKEVMGELFF. This chain connects TRBV6-5 to TRBJ2-2; tentative D call: TRBD2 (5 bases). The V and J ends lost 7 bases and 8 bases respectively, with 17 bases between them. The CDR3 runs to 14 residues. Germline-derived CDR1 and CDR2 are MNHEY and SVGAGI.

The chain uses TRBV14 and TRBJ1-6; 8 positions agree with TRBD1. J was trimmed by 7 bases and V by 3 bases; bases with no gene match: 8. The CDR3 has 16 residues. Germline V gives CDR1 SGHDN, CDR2 FVKESK. In nucleotides, the CDR3 is TGTGCCAGCAGCCAGTTCCAGGGGGCAGGGAATTCACCCCTCCACTTT. Encoded protein: CASSQFQGAGNSPLHF.